This T cell receptor beta chain was sequenced for a study of blood T cell repertoires in COVID-19. Sequenced by immunoSEQ multiplex PCR; TCRdb stores in-frame clones only, minus some. In the table there are some 110,000 clones, 86% of which are singletons. From germline, CDR1 is SGHNT and CDR2 YENEEA. CDR3 size: 18 residues. Losses at the gene ends were 5 bases for V and 0 bases for J; bases not matched to a gene: 12. The rearrangement uses TRBV11-3 and TRBJ1-3; 8 bases match TRBD1. The sequencing input was peripheral blood. The TCR sequence derives from a man in his forties or fifties with acute or convalescent COVID-19. The CDR3 loop is CASSPRGTGGSSGNTIYF. In DNA form, the CDR3 reads TGTGCCAGCAGCCCACGCGGTACAGGGGGTTCCTCTGGAAACACCATATATTTT.